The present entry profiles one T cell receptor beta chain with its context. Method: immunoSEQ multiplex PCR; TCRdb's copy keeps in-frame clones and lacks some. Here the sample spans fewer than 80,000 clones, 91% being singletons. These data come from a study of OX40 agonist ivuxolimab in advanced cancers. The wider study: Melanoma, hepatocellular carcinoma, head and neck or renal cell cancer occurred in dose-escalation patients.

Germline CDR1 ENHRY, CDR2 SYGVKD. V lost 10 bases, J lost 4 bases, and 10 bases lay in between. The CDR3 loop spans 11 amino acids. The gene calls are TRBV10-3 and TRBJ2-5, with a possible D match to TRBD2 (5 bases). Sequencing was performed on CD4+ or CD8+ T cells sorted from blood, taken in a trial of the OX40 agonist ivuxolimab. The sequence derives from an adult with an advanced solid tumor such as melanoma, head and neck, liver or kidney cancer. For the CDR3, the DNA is TGTGCCACGGCGGCGGGAGAGACCCAGTACTTC. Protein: CATAAGETQYF.